The next 9 T cell receptor beta chains were all read from a single sample in a study of T-cell memory formation after mild COVID-19. From the 5' RACE reads, TCRdb called clonotypes with MiXCR, one entry per CDR3 protein. The data contain around 370,000 distinct CDR3 sequences, under 25% of them seen just once; the ten biggest clones take up around 12%. Sequencing input: PBMCs or a T cell subset sorted from them (not recorded which). The receptors here all came from an adult woman who had mild COVID-19 (a few samples of this study predate the infection). Cell type and time point are not known.

V is TRBV30 and J is TRBJ2-5; D is perhaps TRBD2 (5 bases). CDR1 and CDR2 (germline): GTSNPN, SVGIG (reference sequence). The V end lost 4 bases, the J end lost 5 bases, and 11 bases lay between the germline ends. The CDR3 runs 12 residues. Here the CDR3 DNA reads TGTGCCTGGATTCCGGGGTCGGAGACCCAGTACTTC. It translates to CAWIPGSETQYF.

This sequence joins TRBV7-9 and TRBJ1-1; D is undetermined. Germline V gene data show CDR1 as SEHNR and CDR2 as FQNEAQ (reference sequence). This CDR3 contains 11 residues. The V end was cut by 3 bases, the J end by 7 bases, with 6 bases between. The CDR3 protein is CASSFILEAFF. CDR3 sequence (DNA): TGTGCCAGCAGCTTTATACTTGAAGCTTTCTTT.

This clonotype was counted a few times. The genes are TRBV5-1 and TRBJ2-3, with TRBD2 identical over 11 bases. The germline gives CDR1 SGHRS, CDR2 YFSETQ. This CDR3 comprises 14 residues. J lost 6 bases, V lost 4 bases, and 4 bases had no gene match. The CDR3 reads CASSGRTSGDTQYF. In DNA, the CDR3 is TGCGCCAGCAGCGGAAGGACTAGCGGGGATACGCAGTATTTT.

This clonotype came up a few times. This chain joins TRBV5-1 and TRBJ2-2, with unresolved D. The V end lost 0 bases, the J end lost 4 bases, and 10 bases lay between the germline ends. Germline-derived CDR1 and CDR2 are SGHRS and YFSETQ. This CDR3 is built from 15 residues. This CDR3 is CASSLALVATGELFF. The DNA for the CDR3 is TGCGCCAGCAGCTTGGCCCTTGTAGCCACCGGGGAGCTGTTTTTT. Full variable domain (missing parts from reference TRBV5-1 and TRBJ2-2): KAGVTQTPRYLIKTRGQQVTLSCSPISGHRSVSWYQQTPGQGLQFLFEYFSETQRNKGNFPGRFSGRQFSNSRSEMNVSTLELGDSALYLCASSLALVATGELFFGEGSRLTVL.

This clonotype appeared many times. The chain recombines TRBV7-2 with TRBJ2-5; no firm D call. Trimming stripped 1 base from V and 2 bases from J, with 2 bases between. Germline V CDR1 and CDR2: SGHTA, FQGNSA. CDR3 length: 12 residues. In DNA, the CDR3 is TGTGCCAGCAGCTTAGTGCAAGAGACCCAGTACTTC. It codes for CASSLVQETQYF.

The rearrangement links TRBV24-1 to TRBJ2-7; unclear D gene. The V and J ends lost 1 base and 6 bases respectively, with 9 bases between them. CDR3 size: 13 residues. The germline V gene has CDR1 KGHDR and CDR2 SFDVKD. CDR3 protein: CATSDLKVTEQYF. The CDR3 DNA reads as TGTGCCACCAGTGATTTAAAGGTTACCGAGCAGTACTTC.

The chain joins TRBV6-6 to TRBJ2-1, with D uncertain. The V end lost 2 bases, the J end lost 8 bases, and 7 bases lay between the germline ends. The V gene's germline CDR1 is MNHNY and CDR2 SVGAGI (reference sequence). CDR3 length equals 12 residues. Written as DNA, the CDR3 is TGTGCCAGCAGTTACACTACGGATGAGCAGTTCTTC. Protein product: CASSYTTDEQFF.

This clonotype was counted a few times. V gene TRBV6-5 combines with J gene TRBJ2-7; tentatively, D is TRBD1 (7 bases). The CDR3 runs 16 residues. Germline V lookup: CDR1 MNHEY, CDR2 SVGAGI. V was cut by 6 bases and J by 3 bases, with 21 bases left in between. Here the CDR3 DNA reads TGTGCCAGCAGCCCCGCGTATCGACAGGGACTCTACGAGCAGTACTTC. This gives the protein CASSPAYRQGLYEQYF.

This clonotype was counted ten times or more. This chain joins TRBV2 and TRBJ2-7, with D unclear. Trimming left V 3 bases short and J 1 base short, with 7 bases between. This CDR3 contains 13 residues. Germline V gene lookup returns CDR1 SNHLY and CDR2 FYNNEI. In DNA form, the CDR3 reads TGTGCCAGCAGTGATGTGCAATCCTACGAGCAGTACTTC. Protein: CASSDVQSYEQYF.